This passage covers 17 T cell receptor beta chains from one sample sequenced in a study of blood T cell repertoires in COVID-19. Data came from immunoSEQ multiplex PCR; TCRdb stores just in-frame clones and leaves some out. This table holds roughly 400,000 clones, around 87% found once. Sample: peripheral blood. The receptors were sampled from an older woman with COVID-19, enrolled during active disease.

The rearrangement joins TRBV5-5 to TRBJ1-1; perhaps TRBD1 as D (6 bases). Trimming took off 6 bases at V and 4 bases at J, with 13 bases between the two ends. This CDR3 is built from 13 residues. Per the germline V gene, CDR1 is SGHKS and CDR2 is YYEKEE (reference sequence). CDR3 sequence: CASTFGGPTEAFF. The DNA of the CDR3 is TGTGCCAGCACCTTCGGGGGGCCCACTGAAGCTTTCTTT.

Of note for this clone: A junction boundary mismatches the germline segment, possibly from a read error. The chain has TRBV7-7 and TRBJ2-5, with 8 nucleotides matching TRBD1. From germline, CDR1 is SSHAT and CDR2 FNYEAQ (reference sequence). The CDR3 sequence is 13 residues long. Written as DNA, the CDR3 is TGTGCTAGCAGGCTACAGGGGGGAGAGACCCAGTACTTC. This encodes CASRLQGGETQYF.

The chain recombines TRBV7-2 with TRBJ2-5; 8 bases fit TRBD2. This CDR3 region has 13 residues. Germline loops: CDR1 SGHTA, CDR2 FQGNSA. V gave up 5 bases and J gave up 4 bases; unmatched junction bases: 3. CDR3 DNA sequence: TGTGCCAGCAGCCGGGGGGGCCCAGAGACCCAGTACTTC. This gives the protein CASSRGGPETQYF. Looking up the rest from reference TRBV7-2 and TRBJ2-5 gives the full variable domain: GAGVSQSPSNKVTEKGKDVELRCDPISGHTALYWYRQSLGQGLEFLIYFQGNSAPDKSGLPSDRFSAERTGGSVSTLTIQRTQQEDSAVYLCASSRGGPETQYFGPGTRLLVL.

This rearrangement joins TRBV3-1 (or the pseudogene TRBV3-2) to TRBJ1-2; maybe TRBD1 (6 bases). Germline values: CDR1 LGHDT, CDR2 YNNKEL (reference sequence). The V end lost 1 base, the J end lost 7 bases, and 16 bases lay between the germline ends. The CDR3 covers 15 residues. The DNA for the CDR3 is TGTGCCAGCAGCCAAGTAACAGGGCTTTGGGGTGGCTACACCTTC. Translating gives CASSQVTGLWGGYTF.

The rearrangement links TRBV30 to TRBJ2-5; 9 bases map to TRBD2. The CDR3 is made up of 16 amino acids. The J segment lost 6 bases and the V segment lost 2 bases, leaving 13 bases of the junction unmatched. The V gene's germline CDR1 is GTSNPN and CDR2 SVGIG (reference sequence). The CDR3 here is CAWSMRAGGNMQTQYF. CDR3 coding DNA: TGTGCCTGGAGTATGCGGGCGGGGGGGAATATGCAGACCCAGTACTTC.

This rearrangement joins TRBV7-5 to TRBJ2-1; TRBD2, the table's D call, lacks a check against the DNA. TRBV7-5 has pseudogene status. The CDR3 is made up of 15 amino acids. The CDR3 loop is CARSQLPGLANEQFF. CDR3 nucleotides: TGTGCCAGAAGCCAGTTACCGGGACTAGCCAATGAGCAGTTCTTC.

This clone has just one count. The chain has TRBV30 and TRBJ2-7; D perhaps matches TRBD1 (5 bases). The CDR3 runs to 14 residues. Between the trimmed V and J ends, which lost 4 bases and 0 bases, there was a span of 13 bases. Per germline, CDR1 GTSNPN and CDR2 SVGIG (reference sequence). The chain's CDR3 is CAWIWVRASYEQYF. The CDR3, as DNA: TGTGCCTGGATTTGGGTCAGGGCCTCCTACGAGCAGTACTTC.

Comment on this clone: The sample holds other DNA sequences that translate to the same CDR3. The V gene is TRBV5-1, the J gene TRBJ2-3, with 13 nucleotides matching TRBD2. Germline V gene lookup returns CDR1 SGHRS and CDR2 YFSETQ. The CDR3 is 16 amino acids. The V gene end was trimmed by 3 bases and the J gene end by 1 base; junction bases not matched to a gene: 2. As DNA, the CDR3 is TGCGCCAGCAGCTCCGGACTAGCGGGGGGCACAGATACGCAGTATTTT. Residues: CASSSGLAGGTDTQYF.

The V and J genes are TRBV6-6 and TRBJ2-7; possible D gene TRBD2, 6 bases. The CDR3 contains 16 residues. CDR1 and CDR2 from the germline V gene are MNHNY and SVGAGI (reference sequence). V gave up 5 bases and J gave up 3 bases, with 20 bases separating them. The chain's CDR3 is CASSHGRRGGNYEQYF. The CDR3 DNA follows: TGTGCCAGCAGTCATGGGAGGCGTGGGGGTAACTACGAGCAGTACTTC.

CDR3 sequence: CASKLGQGTYEQYF. CDR3 DNA sequence: TGTGCCAGTAAGTTGGGACAGGGGACCTACGAGCAGTACTTC. The rearrangement links TRBV19 to TRBJ2-7, with 10 bases identical to TRBD1. V trimming: 7 bases; J trimming: 2 bases; junction bases outside the gene matches: 5. Germline CDR1 LNHDA, CDR2 SQIVND (reference sequence). CDR3 length: 14 amino acids.

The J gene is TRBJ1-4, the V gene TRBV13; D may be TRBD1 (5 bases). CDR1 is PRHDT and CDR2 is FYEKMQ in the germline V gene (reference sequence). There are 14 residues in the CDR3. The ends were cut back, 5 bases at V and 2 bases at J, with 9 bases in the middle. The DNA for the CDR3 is TGTGCCAGCAGCAAACAGGACACTAATGAAAAACTGTTTTTT. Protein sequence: CASSKQDTNEKLFF.

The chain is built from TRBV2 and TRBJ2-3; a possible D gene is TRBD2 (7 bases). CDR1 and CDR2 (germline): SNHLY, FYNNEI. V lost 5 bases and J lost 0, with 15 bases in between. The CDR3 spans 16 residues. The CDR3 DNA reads TGTGCCAGCAGTCCAGGCGGGGGCCCTAGCACAGATACGCAGTATTTT. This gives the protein CASSPGGGPSTDTQYF.

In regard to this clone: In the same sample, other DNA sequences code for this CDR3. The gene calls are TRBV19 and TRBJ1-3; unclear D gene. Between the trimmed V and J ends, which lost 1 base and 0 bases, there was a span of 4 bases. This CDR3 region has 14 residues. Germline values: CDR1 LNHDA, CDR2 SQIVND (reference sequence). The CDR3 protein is CASSIGSSGNTIYF. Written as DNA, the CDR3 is TGTGCCAGTAGTATAGGGAGCTCTGGAAACACCATATATTTT.

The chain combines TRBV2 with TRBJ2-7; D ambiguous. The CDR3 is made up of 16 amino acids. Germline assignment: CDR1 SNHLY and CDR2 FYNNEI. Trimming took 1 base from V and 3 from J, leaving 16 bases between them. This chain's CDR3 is CASSEGQPKLLYEQYF. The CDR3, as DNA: TGTGCCAGCAGTGAAGGCCAGCCAAAACTACTCTACGAGCAGTACTTC. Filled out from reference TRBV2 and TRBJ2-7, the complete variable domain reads EPEVTQTPSHQVTQMGQEVILRCVPISNHLYFYWYRQILGQKVEFLVSFYNNEISEKSEIFDDQFSVERPDGSNFTLKIRSTKLEDSAMYFCASSEGQPKLLYEQYFGPGTRLTVT.

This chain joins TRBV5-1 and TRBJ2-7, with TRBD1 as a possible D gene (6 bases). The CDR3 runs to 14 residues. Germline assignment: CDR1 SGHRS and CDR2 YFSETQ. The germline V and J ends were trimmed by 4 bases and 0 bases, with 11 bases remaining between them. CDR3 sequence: CASSNKQGSYEQYF. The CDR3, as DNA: TGCGCCAGCAGCAACAAACAGGGCTCCTACGAGCAGTACTTC.

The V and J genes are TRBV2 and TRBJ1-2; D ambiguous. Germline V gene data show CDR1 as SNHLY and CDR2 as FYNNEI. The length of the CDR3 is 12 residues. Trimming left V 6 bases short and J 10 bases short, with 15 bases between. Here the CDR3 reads CASRGHPGYYTF. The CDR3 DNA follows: TGTGCCAGCAGGGGCCACCCAGGCTACTACACCTTC.

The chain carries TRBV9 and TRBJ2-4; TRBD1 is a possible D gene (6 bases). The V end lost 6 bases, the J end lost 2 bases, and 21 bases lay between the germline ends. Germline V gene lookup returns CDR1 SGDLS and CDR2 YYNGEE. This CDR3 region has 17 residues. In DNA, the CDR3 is TGTGCCAGCATCCTATTTCAGACAGGTGTAACCAAAAACATTCAGTACTTC. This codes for CASILFQTGVTKNIQYF.